This passage covers 12 T cell receptor beta chains from one sample sequenced in a study of cytomegalovirus exposure and HLA in healthy donors. 13 Jbeta primers and 60 Vbeta primers were used for the PCR. The table came from immunoSEQ multiplex PCR; TCRdb's copy has only in-frame clones and leaves some out. This sample has about 160,000 clones, with about 86% found just once. The specimen sequenced was PBMCs. All receptors derive from a woman younger than 35 in good health and CMV-seronegative.

This clone was observed a few times. The chain carries TRBV6-5 and TRBJ2-7, with 7 bases that match TRBD2. The germline CDR1 and CDR2 sequences are MNHEY and SVGAGI. The CDR3 length is 14 residues. V was pared by 10 bases and J by 2 bases, with 11 bases of the junction left unmatched. The CDR3 DNA follows: TGTGCCACCAGCCTGGGAGGGGCCCCCTACGAGCAGTACTTC. Amino acids: CATSLGGAPYEQYF.

This rearrangement joins TRBV19 to TRBJ1-1, with D perhaps TRBD1 (6 bases). Deletions cut 5 bases from V and 0 bases from J, with 19 bases between. Germline CDR1 LNHDA, CDR2 SQIVND (reference sequence). This CDR3 is built from 17 residues. The CDR3 DNA follows: TGTGCCAGTAGTGCCTCCCACAGGGTTGGGATGAACACTGAAGCTTTCTTT. Its translation: CASSASHRVGMNTEAFF.

On this clone: The junction differs from germline at one of its ends, possibly a read error. V usage is TRBV7-9 and J usage is TRBJ1-3; weak D call: TRBD1 (5 bases). This CDR3 has 16 residues. Germline CDR1 reads SEHNR; CDR2 reads FQNEAQ (reference sequence). This CDR3 is CASSLAGGISGNTIYF. The CDR3 nucleotides read TGTGCCAGCAGCCTAGCCGGGGGGATTTCTGGAAACACCATATATTTT.

The rearrangement joins TRBV6-5 to TRBJ2-1, with TRBD1 matching over 11 bases. The ends lost 1 base at V and 7 bases at J; junction bases unmatched: 3. CDR3 length equals 15 residues. Germline V lookup: CDR1 MNHEY, CDR2 SVGAGI. The CDR3 loop is CASSYYGTGGNEQFF. DNA for the CDR3: TGTGCCAGCAGTTACTACGGGACAGGGGGAAATGAGCAGTTCTTC.

V gene TRBV27 combines with J gene TRBJ1-2; 10 bases map to TRBD1. Germline V gene data show CDR1 as MNHEY and CDR2 as SMNVEV (reference sequence). With 9 bases clipped from V and 1 base from J, the junction kept 5 bases outside the gene matches. This CDR3 has 14 amino acids. The CDR3 spells CASDRGRRNYGYTF. CDR3 bases: TGTGCCAGTGACAGGGGGCGGCGTAACTATGGCTACACCTTC.

This chain links TRBV29-1 with TRBJ2-5; 7 bases align to TRBD2. The DNA matches TRBJ2-7 better at its end, which makes the J call doubtful. The CDR3 is 13 residues long. Germline CDR1 SQVTM, CDR2 ANQGSEA. The DNA for the CDR3 is TGCAGCGTTGAAGGGACTAGTACCTACGAGCAGTACTTC. It specifies CSVEGTSTYEQYF.

This sequence joins TRBV5-1 and TRBJ2-3, with TRBD1 as a possible D gene (6 bases). The germline V gene has CDR1 SGHRS and CDR2 YFSETQ. The CDR3 covers 15 residues. Trimming left V 4 bases short and J 2 bases short, with 14 bases between. The CDR3 is CASSRQDSYTDTQYF. The CDR3 DNA reads as TGCGCCAGCAGCCGGCAGGACAGCTACACAGATACGCAGTATTTT. Full variable domain (outside the CDR3, taken from reference TRBV5-1 and TRBJ2-3): KAGVTQTPRYLIKTRGQQVTLSCSPISGHRSVSWYQQTPGQGLQFLFEYFSETQRNKGNFPGRFSGRQFSNSRSEMNVSTLELGDSALYLCASSRQDSYTDTQYFGPGTRLTVL.

The J gene is TRBJ2-1, the V gene TRBV4-1; D unclear. With 5 bases removed from V and 6 bases from J, the gap between germline ends came to 8 bases. This CDR3 has 12 amino acids. The germline CDR1 and CDR2 sequences are MGHRA and YSYEKL. CDR3 sequence: CASSILANEQFF. Written as DNA, the CDR3 is TGCGCCAGCAGCATCCTGGCCAATGAGCAGTTCTTC.

In DNA form, the CDR3 reads TGTGCCAGCAGCGCTCTACAGGGAGCCGAAGCTTTCTTT. Translated: CASSALQGAEAFF. The chain couples TRBV9 to TRBJ1-1; D might be TRBD1 (6 bases). The V gene's germline CDR1 is SGDLS and CDR2 YYNGEE. The CDR3 loop spans 13 amino acids. V was cut by 3 bases and J by 8 bases, with 14 bases left in between. The whole variable domain, remainder taken from reference TRBV9 and TRBJ1-1, is DSGVTQTPKHLITATGQRVTLRCSPRSGDLSVYWYQQSLDQGLQFLIQYYNGEERAKGNILERFSAQQFPDLHSELNLSSLELGDSALYFCASSALQGAEAFFGQGTRLTVV.

The chain links TRBV5-1 to TRBJ2-5, with D possibly matching TRBD1 (5 bases). Germline lookup yields CDR1 SGHRS and CDR2 YFSETQ. The CDR3 has 13 residues. Trimming left V 0 bases short and J 4 bases short, with 7 bases between. This CDR3 is CASSLVQGETQYF. In DNA form, the CDR3 reads TGCGCCAGCAGCTTGGTCCAGGGAGAGACCCAGTACTTC.

A single count supports this clone. The chain recombines TRBV2 with TRBJ1-5; 7 bases align to TRBD1. CDR3 length: 16 amino acids. Germline V gene lookup returns CDR1 SNHLY and CDR2 FYNNEI. After removal of 2 bases from V and 2 bases from J, the junction contained 6 bases not matched to a gene. In DNA, the CDR3 is TGTGCCAGCAGTGAAAGGGGGCGCTTTGGCAATCAGCCCCAGCATTTT. It encodes CASSERGRFGNQPQHF.

The rearrangement uses TRBV19 and TRBJ1-2; TRBD1 agrees at 7 bases. Germline V CDR1 and CDR2: LNHDA, SQIVND (reference sequence). V dropped 5 bases and J dropped 6; count of bases not matched to a gene: 12. This CDR3 has 15 amino acids. The CDR3 DNA is TGTGCCAGTAGTGTATCCCCGGGAGGGGGCAATGGCTACACCTTC. Amino acid sequence: CASSVSPGGGNGYTF.